This T cell receptor beta chain was sequenced during a study of control samples from healthy donors and cancer patients. There are 16 residues in the CDR3. The germline V gene has CDR1 SEHNR and CDR2 FQNEAQ (reference sequence). V lost 2 bases to trimming and J lost 5 bases; unmatched junction nucleotides: 8. Only in-frame clones appear in the TCRdb table, and some are missing; sequencing was by immunoSEQ multiplex PCR. This sample has 100,000 to 150,000 clones, with roughly 88% found just once. Input material: blood. The genes are TRBV7-9 and TRBJ2-5; TRBD2 matches at 10 bases. The TCR originated in a man aged 50 to 59 in good health. CDR3 in DNA: TGTGCCAGCAGCTTACCGCTAGCGGGGGTTTTCGAGACCCAGTACTTC. This gives the protein CASSLPLAGVFETQYF. The complete variable domain, with remaining parts taken from reference TRBV7-9 and TRBJ2-5, reads DTGVSQNPRHKITKRGQNVTFRCDPISEHNRLYWYRQTLGQGPEFLTYFQNEAQLEKSRLLSDRFSAERPKGSFSTLEIQRTEQGDSAMYLCASSLPLAGVFETQYFGPGTRLLVL.